The 23 T cell receptor beta chains presented below share a single source sample, sequenced in a study of shared clonotypes between healthy human individuals (dated by TCRdb to about 2020). Library preparation employed the immunoSEQ multiplex PCR assay. TCRdb took this table from immuneACCESS and kept in-frame rearrangements with V and J called. Such tables lack part of the clones; where checked against another copy, unresolved V genes explain under half of the gap, and the rest is unexplained. Across this sample there are under 650,000 clones, with 90% to 96% seen only once. In total, the top ten clones hold 0.05% to 0.07% of the sample. The sequencing input was naive CD4+ T cells sorted from blood. The sample's cell subset or site label, in plain terms: CD45RA+ positively selected. These receptors all stem from a woman aged 25 to 45 in good health.

V gene TRBV28 combines with J gene TRBJ1-5; D is possibly TRBD1 (5 bases). Trimming pared 6 bases from V and 4 bases from J, leaving 16 bases between. The CDR3 runs 15 residues. CDR1 MDHEN and CDR2 SYDVKM come from the germline V gene. CDR3 nucleotide sequence: TGTGCCAGCAGGCCCCCAGGGCTCGGAAATCAGCCCCAGCATTTT. It codes for CASRPPGLGNQPQHF.

CDR3 region: CASSFNRGPKVGSYEQYF. For the CDR3, the DNA is TGCGCCAGCAGCTTCAACAGGGGTCCAAAAGTAGGCTCCTACGAGCAGTACTTC. The chain uses TRBV5-1 and TRBJ2-7; 7 bases agree with TRBD1. CDR1 is SGHRS and CDR2 is YFSETQ in the germline V gene. V was clipped by 2 bases and J by 0 bases; unmatched bases: 14. The CDR3 length is 18 residues.

The chain uses TRBV6-5 and TRBJ2-7; TRBD1 is a possible D gene (7 bases). Germline CDR1 is MNHEY and CDR2 is SVGAGI. CDR3 length equals 15 residues. V was pared by 6 bases and J by 1 base, with 16 bases between. The CDR3 region is CASSPRGTASYEQYF. Here the CDR3 DNA reads TGTGCCAGCAGCCCCCGGGGGACAGCGTCCTACGAGCAGTACTTC.

This rearrangement joins TRBV7-8 to TRBJ1-5; D may be TRBD1 (6 bases). The CDR3 contains 16 residues. Looked up from germline, CDR1 is SGHVS and CDR2 is FQNEAQ. V gave up 6 bases and J gave up 0 bases, with 15 bases separating them. The CDR3 is CASSVTRGYSNQPQHF. In nucleotides, the CDR3 is TGTGCCAGCAGTGTAACCAGGGGTTATAGCAATCAGCCCCAGCATTTT.

The chain combines TRBV11-2 with TRBJ2-7, with unresolved D. V shed 0 bases and J shed 3 bases, with 6 bases lying between them. Per germline, CDR1 SGHAT and CDR2 FQNNGV. This CDR3 region has 13 residues. The CDR3 protein is CASSLEVSYEQYF. Written as DNA, the CDR3 is TGTGCCAGCAGCTTAGAGGTCAGCTACGAGCAGTACTTC.

This chain joins TRBV28 and TRBJ2-7, with 9 bases matching TRBD2. Germline CDR1 and CDR2: MDHEN and SYDVKM. The CDR3 extends over 12 amino acids. Trimming removed 8 bases from V and 4 bases from J; junction bases left unmatched: 3. Here the CDR3 reads CASHSGRYEQYF. The CDR3, as DNA: TGTGCCAGCCATAGCGGGAGATACGAGCAGTACTTC.

This chain connects TRBV6-1 to TRBJ2-7; D is uncertain. Germline V gene sequence: CDR1 MNHNS, CDR2 SASEGT. The germline V and J ends were trimmed by 6 bases and 0 bases, with 9 bases remaining between them. The CDR3 runs 13 residues. In DNA, the CDR3 is TGTGCCAGCAGAGGGCCGAGCTCCTACGAGCAGTACTTC. Encoded protein: CASRGPSSYEQYF.

The rearrangement joins TRBV30 to TRBJ1-2; D may be TRBD1 (5 bases). The CDR3 runs to 15 residues. The ends were cut back, 4 bases at V and 3 bases at J, with 18 bases in the middle. Germline V lookup: CDR1 GTSNPN, CDR2 SVGIG (reference sequence). In DNA form, the CDR3 reads TGTGCCTGGAAACTTACGTTTACAGGTGACTATGGCTACACCTTC. Translated, it gives CAWKLTFTGDYGYTF.

The CDR3 loop is CASSWNPFYEQYF. DNA for the CDR3: TGTGCCAGCAGTTGGAACCCCTTCTACGAGCAGTACTTC. The J gene is TRBJ2-7, the V gene TRBV27; the D is unclear. This CDR3 spans 13 amino acids. The germline gives CDR1 MNHEY, CDR2 SMNVEV (reference sequence). Between the trimmed V and J ends, which lost 4 bases and 3 bases, there was a span of 10 bases.

The chain uses TRBV28 and TRBJ2-7; TRBD2 aligns across 12 bases. The V and J ends lost 2 bases and 4 bases, in that order; junction bases with no gene match: 6. The germline CDR1 and CDR2 sequences are MDHEN and SYDVKM. The CDR3 has 16 residues. CDR3 protein: CASSLTGTSGSYEQYF. CDR3 bases: TGTGCCAGCAGTTTAACGGGGACTAGCGGGTCTTACGAGCAGTACTTC.

This chain uses TRBV7-9 with TRBJ1-3, with D perhaps TRBD1 (5 bases). Germline V lookup: CDR1 SEHNR, CDR2 FQNEAQ (reference sequence). Trimming shortened V by 1 base and J by 1 base, and 14 bases separated the two germline ends. CDR3 length: 17 residues. CDR3 nucleotide sequence: TGTGCCAGCAGCTTAGTAGCAGGGAGGATTTCTGGAAACACCATATATTTT. Protein product: CASSLVAGRISGNTIYF.

This chain connects TRBV11-2 to TRBJ2-7; maybe TRBD2 (5 bases). The CDR3 has 14 amino acids. Trimming removed 0 bases from V and 3 bases from J, with 9 bases in between. The germline gives CDR1 SGHAT, CDR2 FQNNGV. The CDR3 is CASSLDLSGYEQYF. The DNA of the CDR3 is TGTGCCAGCAGCTTAGATCTCAGCGGCTACGAGCAGTACTTC.

This sequence joins TRBV9 and TRBJ2-5; TRBD2 agrees at 13 bases. After removal of 4 bases from V and 1 base from J, the junction contained 7 bases not matched to a gene. There are 17 residues in the CDR3. Per the germline V gene, CDR1 is SGDLS and CDR2 is YYNGEE. The chain's CDR3 is CASSPRLAGGPQETQYF. CDR3 DNA sequence: TGTGCCAGCAGCCCCCGACTAGCGGGAGGTCCCCAAGAGACCCAGTACTTC.

The chain combines TRBV5-1 with TRBJ2-7; TRBD2 agrees at 13 bases. Germline loops: CDR1 SGHRS, CDR2 YFSETQ. This CDR3 region has 16 residues. Trimming took 4 bases from V and 4 from J; bases not matched to a gene: 8. CDR3 nucleotides: TGCGCCAGCAGCAAAGGACTAGCGGGAGTAACTTACGAGCAGTACTTC. The encoded protein is CASSKGLAGVTYEQYF. The complete variable domain, with remaining parts taken from reference TRBV5-1 and TRBJ2-7, reads KAGVTQTPRYLIKTRGQQVTLSCSPISGHRSVSWYQQTPGQGLQFLFEYFSETQRNKGNFPGRFSGRQFSNSRSEMNVSTLELGDSALYLCASSKGLAGVTYEQYFGPGTRLTVT.

The chain has TRBV6-6 and TRBJ2-7, with 7 bases fitting TRBD2. The CDR3 extends over 15 amino acids. Looked up from germline, CDR1 is MNHNY and CDR2 is SVGAGI (reference sequence). V lost 0 bases, J lost 2 bases, and 4 bases stayed unmatched. CDR3 protein: CASSYSLAVTYEQYF. The CDR3 region has the DNA TGTGCCAGCAGTTACTCGCTAGCGGTCACCTACGAGCAGTACTTC.

DNA for the CDR3: TGTGCCAGCACACTTACAGGGAACACTGAAGCTTTCTTT. Protein: CASTLTGNTEAFF. This chain joins TRBV2 and TRBJ1-1; TRBD1 might be the D (5 bases). This CDR3 is built from 13 residues. Germline lookup yields CDR1 SNHLY and CDR2 FYNNEI. Trimming took 7 bases from V and 1 from J, leaving 10 bases between them.

This chain uses TRBV7-2 with TRBJ2-7, with D possibly being TRBD1 (5 bases). Germline CDR1 SGHTA, CDR2 FQGNSA. Trimming left V 2 bases short and J 2 bases short, with 13 bases between. The CDR3 extends over 15 amino acids. CDR3 sequence reads: CASSLMGQVTYEQYF. DNA for the CDR3: TGTGCCAGCAGCTTAATGGGGCAAGTCACCTACGAGCAGTACTTC.

V and J are TRBV6-1 and TRBJ2-7; no reliable D call. The CDR3 is 13 residues long. V was cut by 0 bases and J by 2 bases, with 5 bases left in between. Looked up from germline, CDR1 is MNHNS and CDR2 is SASEGT. CDR3: CASSEAPTYEQYF. CDR3 DNA: TGTGCCAGCAGTGAAGCCCCTACCTACGAGCAGTACTTC.

The rearrangement joins TRBV7-3 to TRBJ1-1, with 7 bases identical to TRBD1. Germline V gene data show CDR1 as SGHTA and CDR2 as FQGTGA. The V segment lost 1 base and the J segment 3 bases; nucleotides outside the gene matches: 5. This CDR3 is built from 15 residues. The CDR3 loop is CASSLSLTGDTEAFF. The DNA for the CDR3 is TGTGCCAGCAGCTTAAGTCTAACAGGGGACACTGAAGCTTTCTTT.

The V gene is TRBV15, the J gene TRBJ2-5; 8 nucleotides agree with TRBD1. The DNA end is more similar to TRBJ2-7, so the J call may be wrong. Germline CDR1 LNHNV, CDR2 YYDKDF (reference sequence). This CDR3 comprises 15 residues. The CDR3 reads CATSRSGQGSYEQYF. CDR3 coding DNA: TGTGCCACCAGCAGAAGCGGACAGGGCTCCTACGAGCAGTACTTC.

The count of this clone is one. The V and J genes are TRBV19 and TRBJ2-1; maybe TRBD2 (6 bases). Germline V lookup: CDR1 LNHDA, CDR2 SQIVND (reference sequence). The CDR3 has 15 residues. V was pared by 6 bases and J by 0 bases, with 12 bases between. CDR3 amino acids: CASSKGGGSYNEQFF. The CDR3 DNA follows: TGTGCCAGTAGCAAGGGAGGCGGCTCCTACAATGAGCAGTTCTTC.

J is TRBJ1-4 and V is TRBV18; a weak D match, TRBD1 (5 bases). Trimming stripped 2 bases from V and 7 bases from J, with 11 bases between. CDR1 and CDR2 from the germline V gene are KGHSH and LQKENI. CDR3 length: 14 amino acids. CDR3 sequence (DNA): TGTGCCAGCTCACCAGCCCAGGGAAGTGAAAAACTGTTTTTT. Translation gives CASSPAQGSEKLFF.

The chain carries TRBV2 and TRBJ2-7; no definite D call. Trimming stripped 5 bases from V and 0 bases from J, with 11 bases between. The CDR3 has 14 amino acids. Germline values: CDR1 SNHLY, CDR2 FYNNEI. Here the CDR3 reads CASSPDSSSYEQYF. The DNA for the CDR3 is TGTGCCAGCAGTCCGGATTCGAGCTCCTACGAGCAGTACTTC.